Listed below are T cell receptor beta chains from one sample, sequenced in a study of lymphopenia after photon versus proton radiotherapy. The method was immunoSEQ multiplex PCR; TCRdb's version includes in-frame clones alone and lacks a portion of them. The sample shows 30,000 to 45,000 clones, more than 70% of them seen only once. This sample comprised peripheral blood, obtained from a patient treated with photon-based radiotherapy. Every receptor here comes from a man aged 45-65 years with gastric cancer. The CDR3 runs from the conserved cysteine through the conserved F or W. The order of the fields is CDR3 protein, clone size, CDR3 length, V gene. Clone size is stated in some rows and not others, as once, few, many or a class when expanded.

CDR3: CASSLGDRGGEEKLFF
size: .
length: 16
V: TRBV5-1

CDR3: CASSVVRSLAGGNEQFF
size: .
length: 17
V: TRBV9

CDR3: CASSRSTSERETQYF
size: .
length: 15
V: TRBV5-4

CDR3: CASSPSGTSGSTEQFF
size: .
length: 16
V: TRBV18

CDR3: CASSVTSGGAKNIQYF
size: .
length: 16
V: TRBV11-2

CDR3: CASGLVPESEAFF
size: .
length: 13
V: TRBV12-5

CDR3: CASSSGLAGGSTDTQYF
size: .
length: 17
V: TRBV7-3

CDR3: CASRPLRLGTDTQYF
size: once
length: 15
V: TRBV11-2

CDR3: CASSDTGKTYNEQFF
size: .
length: 15
V: TRBV6-1

CDR3: CASSAPPGDGSQYF
size: .
length: 14
V: TRBV9

CDR3: CASSLAEASYF
size: .
length: 11
V: TRBV11-2

CDR3: CASSPDYEQFF
size: once
length: 11
V: TRBV18

CDR3: CASSEAPMGNQPQHF
size: .
length: 15
V: TRBV6-1

CDR3: CASTWRTGGSEAFF
size: .
length: 14
V: TRBV19

CDR3: CASSLAGRRTDSYNEQFF
size: .
length: 18
V: TRBV7-9

CDR3: CASSYAGGSNQPQHF
size: .
length: 15
V: TRBV6-5

CDR3: CASSGTRQGGVNGYTF
size: .
length: 16
V: TRBV27